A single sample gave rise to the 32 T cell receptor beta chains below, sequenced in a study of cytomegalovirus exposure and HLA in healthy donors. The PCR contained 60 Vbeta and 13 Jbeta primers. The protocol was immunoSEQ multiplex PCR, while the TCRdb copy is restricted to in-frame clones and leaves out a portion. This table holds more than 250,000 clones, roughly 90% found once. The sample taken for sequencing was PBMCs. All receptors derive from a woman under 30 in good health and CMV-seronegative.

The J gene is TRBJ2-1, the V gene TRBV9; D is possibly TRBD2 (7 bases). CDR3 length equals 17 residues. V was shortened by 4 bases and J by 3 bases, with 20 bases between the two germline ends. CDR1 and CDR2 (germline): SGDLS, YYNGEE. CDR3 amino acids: CASSTPTWGGNYNEQFF. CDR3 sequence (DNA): TGTGCCAGCAGCACCCCCACGTGGGGGGGCAACTACAATGAGCAGTTCTTC.

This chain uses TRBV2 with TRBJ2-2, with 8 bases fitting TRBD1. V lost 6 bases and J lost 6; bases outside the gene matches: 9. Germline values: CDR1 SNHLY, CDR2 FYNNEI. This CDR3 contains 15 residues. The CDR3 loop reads CASRDIRGHAGELFF. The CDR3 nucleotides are TGTGCCAGCAGAGATATCAGGGGGCATGCCGGGGAGCTGTTTTTT.

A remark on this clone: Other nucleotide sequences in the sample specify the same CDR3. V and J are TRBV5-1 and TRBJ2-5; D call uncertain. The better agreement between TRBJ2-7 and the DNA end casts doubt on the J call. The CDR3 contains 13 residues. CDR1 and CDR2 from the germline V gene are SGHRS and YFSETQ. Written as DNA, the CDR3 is TGCGCCAGCAGCTTGGGGAGCTCCTACGAGCAGTACTTC. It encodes CASSLGSSYEQYF.

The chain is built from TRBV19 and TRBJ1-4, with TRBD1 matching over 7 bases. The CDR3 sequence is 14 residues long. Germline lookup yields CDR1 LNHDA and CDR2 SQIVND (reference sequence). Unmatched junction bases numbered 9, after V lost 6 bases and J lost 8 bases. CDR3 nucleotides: TGTGCCAGTAGGAGAACAGGGGCTGGAGAAAAACTGTTTTTT. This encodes CASRRTGAGEKLFF.

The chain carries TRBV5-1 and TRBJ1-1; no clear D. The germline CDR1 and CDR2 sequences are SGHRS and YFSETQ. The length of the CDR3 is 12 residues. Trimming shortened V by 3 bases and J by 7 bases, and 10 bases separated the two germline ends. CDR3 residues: CASSSGSGEAFF. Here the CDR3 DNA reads TGCGCCAGCAGCTCGGGGTCCGGTGAAGCTTTCTTT. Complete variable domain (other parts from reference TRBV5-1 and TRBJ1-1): KAGVTQTPRYLIKTRGQQVTLSCSPISGHRSVSWYQQTPGQGLQFLFEYFSETQRNKGNFPGRFSGRQFSNSRSEMNVSTLELGDSALYLCASSSGSGEAFFGQGTRLTVV.

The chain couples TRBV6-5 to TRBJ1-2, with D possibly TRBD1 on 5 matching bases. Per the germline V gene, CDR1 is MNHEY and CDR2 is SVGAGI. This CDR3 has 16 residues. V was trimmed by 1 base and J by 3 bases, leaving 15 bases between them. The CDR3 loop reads CASSYYQPRGDYGYTF. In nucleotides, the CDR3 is TGTGCCAGCAGTTACTACCAGCCCCGGGGGGACTATGGCTACACCTTC.

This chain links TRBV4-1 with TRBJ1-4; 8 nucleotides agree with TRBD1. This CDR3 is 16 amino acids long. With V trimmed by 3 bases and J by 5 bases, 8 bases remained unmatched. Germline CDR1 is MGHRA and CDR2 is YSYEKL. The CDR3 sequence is CASSHNRRGPNEKLFF. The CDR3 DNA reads TGCGCCAGCAGCCACAACCGCAGGGGGCCGAATGAAAAACTGTTTTTT.

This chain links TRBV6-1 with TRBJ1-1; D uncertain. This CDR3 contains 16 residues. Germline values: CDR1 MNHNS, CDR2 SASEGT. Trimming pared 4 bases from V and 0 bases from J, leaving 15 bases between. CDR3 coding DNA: TGTGCCAGCAGTGTGGACTTGAACCCCATGAACACTGAAGCTTTCTTT. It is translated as CASSVDLNPMNTEAFF.

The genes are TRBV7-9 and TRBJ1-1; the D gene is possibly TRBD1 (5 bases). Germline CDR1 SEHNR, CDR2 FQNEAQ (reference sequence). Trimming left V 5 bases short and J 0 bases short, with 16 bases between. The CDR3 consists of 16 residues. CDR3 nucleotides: TGTGCCAGCAGCACCCTCAGGGTCGGTATGAACACTGAAGCTTTCTTT. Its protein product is CASSTLRVGMNTEAFF. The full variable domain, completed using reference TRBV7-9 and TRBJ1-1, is DTGVSQNPRHKITKRGQNVTFRCDPISEHNRLYWYRQTLGQGPEFLTYFQNEAQLEKSRLLSDRFSAERPKGSFSTLEIQRTEQGDSAMYLCASSTLRVGMNTEAFFGQGTRLTVV.

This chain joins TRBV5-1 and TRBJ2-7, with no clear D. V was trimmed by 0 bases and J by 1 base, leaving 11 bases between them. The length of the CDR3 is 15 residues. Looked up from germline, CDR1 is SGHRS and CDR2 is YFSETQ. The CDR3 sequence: CASSLGPTDSYEQYF. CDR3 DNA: TGCGCCAGCAGCTTGGGTCCCACAGATTCCTACGAGCAGTACTTC.

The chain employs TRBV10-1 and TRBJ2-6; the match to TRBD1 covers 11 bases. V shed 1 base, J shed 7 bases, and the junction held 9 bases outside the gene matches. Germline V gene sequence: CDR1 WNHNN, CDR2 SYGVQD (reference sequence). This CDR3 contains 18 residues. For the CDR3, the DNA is TGCGCCAGCAGTGAGTGGGACAGGGGGGGTTGGAGAGCCAACGTCCTGACTTTC. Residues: CASSEWDRGGWRANVLTF.

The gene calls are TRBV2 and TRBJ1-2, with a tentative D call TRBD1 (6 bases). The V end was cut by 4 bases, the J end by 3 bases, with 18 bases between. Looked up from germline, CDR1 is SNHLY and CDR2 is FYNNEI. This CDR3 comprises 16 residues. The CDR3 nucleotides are TGTGCCAGCAGTGGGGGGCAGGGTCAGGGTGACTATGGCTACACCTTC. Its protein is CASSGGQGQGDYGYTF.

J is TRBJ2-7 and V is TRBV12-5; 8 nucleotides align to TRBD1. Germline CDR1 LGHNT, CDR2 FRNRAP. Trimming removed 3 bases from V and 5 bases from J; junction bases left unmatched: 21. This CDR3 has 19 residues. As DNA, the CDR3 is TGTGCTAGTGGTTTTACCCGCAAGGGCAACGCGACAGGGGCCGACGAGCAGTACTTC. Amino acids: CASGFTRKGNATGADEQYF.

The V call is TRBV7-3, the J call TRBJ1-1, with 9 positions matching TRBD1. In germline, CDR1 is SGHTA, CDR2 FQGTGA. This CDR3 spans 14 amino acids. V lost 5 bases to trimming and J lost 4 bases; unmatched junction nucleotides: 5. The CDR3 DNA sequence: TGTGCCAGCAGCCGACAGGGGGGGGGCACTGAAGCTTTCTTT. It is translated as CASSRQGGGTEAFF.

CDR3: CASSMADYEQYF. In nucleotides, the CDR3 is TGTGCCAGTAGTATGGCGGACTACGAGCAGTACTTC. V and J are TRBV19 and TRBJ2-7, with D uncertain. The CDR3 is 12 residues long. The V end was cut by 3 bases, the J end by 3 bases, with 6 bases between. Germline lookup yields CDR1 LNHDA and CDR2 SQIVND (reference sequence).

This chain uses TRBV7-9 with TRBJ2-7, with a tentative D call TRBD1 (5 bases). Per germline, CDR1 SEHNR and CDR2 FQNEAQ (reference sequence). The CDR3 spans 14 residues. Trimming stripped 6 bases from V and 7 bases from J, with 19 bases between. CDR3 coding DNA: TGTGCCAGCAGTCCTCAGACAGTGCTCTTTGAGCAGTACTTC. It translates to CASSPQTVLFEQYF.

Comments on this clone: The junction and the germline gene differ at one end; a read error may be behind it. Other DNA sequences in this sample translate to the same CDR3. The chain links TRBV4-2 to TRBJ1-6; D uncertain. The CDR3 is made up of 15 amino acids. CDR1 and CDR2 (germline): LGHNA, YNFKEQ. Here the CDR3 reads CASSQGWGDNSPLHF. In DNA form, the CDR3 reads TGTGCCAGCAGCCAAGGATGGGGAGACAATTCCCCCCTCCACTTT.

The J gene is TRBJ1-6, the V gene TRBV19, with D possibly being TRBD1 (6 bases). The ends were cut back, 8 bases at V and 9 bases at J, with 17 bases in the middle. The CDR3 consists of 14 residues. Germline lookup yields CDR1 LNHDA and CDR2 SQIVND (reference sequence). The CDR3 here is CASRAQGSGSPLHF. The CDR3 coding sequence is TGTGCCAGTCGTGCACAGGGTTCGGGTTCACCCCTCCACTTT.

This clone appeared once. CDR3 sequence (DNA): TGTGCCAGTCGGGACAGGGAGGTCACCGGGGAGCTGTTTTTT. Translated: CASRDREVTGELFF. The chain carries TRBV6-6 and TRBJ2-2; TRBD1 matches 9 bases. The CDR3 length is 14 residues. V gave up 9 bases and J gave up 4 bases; unmatched junction bases: 6. Looked up from germline, CDR1 is MNHNY and CDR2 is SVGAGI (reference sequence).

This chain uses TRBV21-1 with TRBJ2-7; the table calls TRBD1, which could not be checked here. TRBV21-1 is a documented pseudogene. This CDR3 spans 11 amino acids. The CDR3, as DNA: TGTGCCGCGAACAGGGATGCAAAGCAGTACTTC. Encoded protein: CAANRDAKQYF.

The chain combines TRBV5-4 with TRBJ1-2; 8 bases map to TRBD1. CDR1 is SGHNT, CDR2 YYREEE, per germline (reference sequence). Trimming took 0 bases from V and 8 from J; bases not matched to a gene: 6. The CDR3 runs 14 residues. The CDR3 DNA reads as TGTGCCAGCAGCTTGGCCGGTACAGGGGGGGGCTACACCTTC. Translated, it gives CASSLAGTGGGYTF.

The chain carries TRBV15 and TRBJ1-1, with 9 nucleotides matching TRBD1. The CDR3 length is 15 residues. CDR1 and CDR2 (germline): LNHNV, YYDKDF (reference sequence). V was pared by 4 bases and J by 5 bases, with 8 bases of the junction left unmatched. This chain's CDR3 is CATSIRTGVETEAFF. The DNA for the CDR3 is TGTGCCACCAGCATTCGGACAGGGGTGGAGACTGAAGCTTTCTTT.

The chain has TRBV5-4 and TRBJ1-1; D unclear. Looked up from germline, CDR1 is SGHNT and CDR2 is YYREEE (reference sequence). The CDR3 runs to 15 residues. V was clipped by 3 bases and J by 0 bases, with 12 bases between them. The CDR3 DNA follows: TGTGCCAGCAGCTCCTCGAGGTCCATGAACACTGAAGCTTTCTTT. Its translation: CASSSSRSMNTEAFF.

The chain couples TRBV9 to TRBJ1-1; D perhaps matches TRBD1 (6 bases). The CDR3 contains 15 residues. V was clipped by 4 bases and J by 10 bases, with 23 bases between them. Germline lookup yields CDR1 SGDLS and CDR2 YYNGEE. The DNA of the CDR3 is TGTGCCAGCAGCCCTCCGCCCAGGGACACCTTTAGAGCTTTCTTT. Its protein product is CASSPPPRDTFRAFF.

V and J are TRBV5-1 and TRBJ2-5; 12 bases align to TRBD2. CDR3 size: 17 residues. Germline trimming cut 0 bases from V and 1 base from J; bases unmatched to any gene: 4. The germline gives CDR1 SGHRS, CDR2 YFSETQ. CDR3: CASSLDGLAGSQETQYF. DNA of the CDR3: TGCGCCAGCAGCTTGGATGGACTAGCGGGGAGCCAAGAGACCCAGTACTTC.

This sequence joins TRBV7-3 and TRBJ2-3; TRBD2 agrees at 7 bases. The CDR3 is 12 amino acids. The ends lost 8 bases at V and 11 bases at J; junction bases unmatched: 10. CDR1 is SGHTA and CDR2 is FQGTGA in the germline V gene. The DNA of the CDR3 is TGTGCCAGCGGAACTAGGGGCGGGGGGCAGTATTTT. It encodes CASGTRGGGQYF.

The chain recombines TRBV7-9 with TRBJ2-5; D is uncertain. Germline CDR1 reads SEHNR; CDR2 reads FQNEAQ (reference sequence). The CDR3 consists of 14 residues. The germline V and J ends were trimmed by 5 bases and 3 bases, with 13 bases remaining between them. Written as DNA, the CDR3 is TGTGCCAGCAGCCCGAGTCGAAGTAAAGAGACCCAGTACTTC. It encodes CASSPSRSKETQYF.

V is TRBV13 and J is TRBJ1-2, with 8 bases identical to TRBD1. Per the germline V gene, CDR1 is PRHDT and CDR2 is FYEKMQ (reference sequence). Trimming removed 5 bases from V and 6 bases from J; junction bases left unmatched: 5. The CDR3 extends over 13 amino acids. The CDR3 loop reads CASSRTGRDGYTF. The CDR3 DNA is TGTGCCAGCAGCCGGACAGGGCGGGATGGCTACACCTTC.

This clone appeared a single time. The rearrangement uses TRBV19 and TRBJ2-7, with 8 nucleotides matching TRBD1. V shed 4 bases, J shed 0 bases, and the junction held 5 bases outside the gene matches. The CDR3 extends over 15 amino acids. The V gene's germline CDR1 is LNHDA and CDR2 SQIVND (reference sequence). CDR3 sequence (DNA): TGTGCCAGTAGTACCGGGACAGGAAACTCCTACGAGCAGTACTTC. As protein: CASSTGTGNSYEQYF.

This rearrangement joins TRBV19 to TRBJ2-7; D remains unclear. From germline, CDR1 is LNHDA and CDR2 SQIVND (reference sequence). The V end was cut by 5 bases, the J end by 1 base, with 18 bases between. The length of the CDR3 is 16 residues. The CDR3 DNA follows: TGTGCCAGTAGTGTTGACTCCCCCTTTGGGTCCTACGAGCAGTACTTC. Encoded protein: CASSVDSPFGSYEQYF. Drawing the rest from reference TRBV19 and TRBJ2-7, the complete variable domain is DGGITQSPKYLFRKEGQNVTLSCEQNLNHDAMYWYRQDPGQGLRLIYYSQIVNDFQKGDIAEGYSVSREKKESFPLTVTSAQKNPTAFYLCASSVDSPFGSYEQYFGPGTRLTVT.

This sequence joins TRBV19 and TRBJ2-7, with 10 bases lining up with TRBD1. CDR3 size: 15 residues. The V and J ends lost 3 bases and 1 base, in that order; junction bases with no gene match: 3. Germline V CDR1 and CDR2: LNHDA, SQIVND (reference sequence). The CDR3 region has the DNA TGTGCCAGTAGTATGGGGACAGGGGCATCCTACGAGCAGTACTTC. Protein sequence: CASSMGTGASYEQYF.

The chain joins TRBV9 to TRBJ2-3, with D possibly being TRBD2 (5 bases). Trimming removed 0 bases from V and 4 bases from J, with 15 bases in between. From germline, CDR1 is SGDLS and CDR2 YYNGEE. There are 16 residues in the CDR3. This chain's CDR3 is CASSVGGHRISDTQYF. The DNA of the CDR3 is TGTGCCAGCAGCGTAGGAGGGCATCGGATCTCAGATACGCAGTATTTT.